This T cell receptor beta chain was captured by sequencing in a study of blood T cell repertoires in COVID-19. Study-wide context: From the United States, Italy and Spain came samples of acute and convalescent COVID-19. T cells, B-cell-depleted T cells, or PBMCs provided the cDNA or gDNA that served as material.

Some clones are missing from TCRdb's copy, which holds only in-frame ones; the method was immunoSEQ multiplex PCR. There are around 150,000 clones in the sample; roughly 82% occur only once, and around 7% lies in the top ten. The CDR3 contains 14 residues. J gave up 6 bases and V 5 bases, and 9 bases lay outside the gene matches. The germline CDR1 and CDR2 sequences are SGHVS and FNYEAQ. This TCR came from a woman aged 40-49 years with COVID-19, enrolled during active disease. The sample was peripheral blood. The chain links TRBV7-6 to TRBJ1-2, with TRBD1 identical over 7 bases. CDR3 sequence: CASSLYRGADGYTF. The CDR3, as DNA: TGTGCCAGCAGCCTCTACAGGGGAGCGGATGGCTACACCTTC.